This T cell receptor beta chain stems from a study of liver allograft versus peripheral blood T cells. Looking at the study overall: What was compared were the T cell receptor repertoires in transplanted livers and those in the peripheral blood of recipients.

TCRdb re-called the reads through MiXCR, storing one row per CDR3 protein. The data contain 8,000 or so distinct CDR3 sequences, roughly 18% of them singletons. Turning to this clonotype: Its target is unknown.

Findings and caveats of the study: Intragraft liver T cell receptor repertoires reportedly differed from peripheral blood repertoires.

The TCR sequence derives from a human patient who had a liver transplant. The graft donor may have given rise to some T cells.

The CDR3 spells CASSLPGGGIQYF. The CDR3, as DNA: TGTGCCAGCAGCCTACCAGGGGGAGGCATTCAGTACTTC. This sequence joins TRBV7-9 and TRBJ2-4; tentative D call: TRBD1 (7 bases). Germline V gene data show CDR1 as SEHNR and CDR2 as FQNEAQ (reference sequence). The CDR3 length is 13 residues. V gave up 5 bases and J gave up 9 bases, with 14 bases separating them.